Below are 22 T cell receptor beta chains sequenced from a single sample in a study of blood T cell repertoires in COVID-19. TCRdb's table, derived via immunoSEQ multiplex PCR, lists solely in-frame clones and lacks some. The table has 200,000 to 250,000 clones, around nine tenths seen once. The sequenced sample consisted of peripheral blood. The receptors come from a woman aged 55 to 70 who had recovered from COVID-19.

In the case of this clone: The same CDR3 is also encoded by other DNA sequences in this sample. This chain links TRBV7-9 with TRBJ1-1; D is unresolved. The CDR3 runs 13 residues. Germline V lookup: CDR1 SEHNR, CDR2 FQNEAQ (reference sequence). V was trimmed by 1 base and J by 1 base, leaving 4 bases between them. CDR3 nucleotide sequence: TGTGCCAGCAGCTTAGTGCGGAACACTGAAGCTTTCTTT. Protein product: CASSLVRNTEAFF.

This rearrangement joins TRBV10-3 to TRBJ1-1; 8 bases are shared with TRBD1. Germline assignment: CDR1 ENHRY and CDR2 SYGVKD. The CDR3 sequence is 14 residues long. V trimming: 7 bases; J trimming: 1 base; junction bases outside the gene matches: 5. CDR3 loop: CAINQGAGNTEAFF. Here the CDR3 DNA reads TGTGCCATCAACCAGGGGGCCGGGAACACTGAAGCTTTCTTT.

This chain uses TRBV27 with TRBJ1-5, with D possibly TRBD1 on 6 matching bases. V was pared by 8 bases and J by 5 bases, with 19 bases between. Germline loops: CDR1 MNHEY, CDR2 SMNVEV (reference sequence). The CDR3 sequence is 15 residues long. CDR3 sequence: CASSTMGGPDQPQHF. The CDR3 DNA follows: TGTGCCAGCTCCACCATGGGGGGGCCCGATCAGCCCCAGCATTTT.

On this clone: At the DNA level, this CDR3 is encoded by other sequences in the same sample as well. The chain joins TRBV7-3 to TRBJ2-2; the D gene is possibly TRBD2 (5 bases). Germline V gives CDR1 SGHTA, CDR2 FQGTGA. The CDR3 is 15 residues long. V was pared by 1 base and J by 1 base, with 7 bases between. The CDR3, as DNA: TGTGCCAGCAGCTTAATGGGGAGGAACACCGGGGAGCTGTTTTTT. This encodes CASSLMGRNTGELFF.

This clone was seen once. V and J are TRBV7-8 and TRBJ1-3, with no clear D. Trimming removed 3 bases at V and 0 bases at J, with 15 bases between. Looked up from germline, CDR1 is SGHVS and CDR2 is FQNEAQ. This CDR3 comprises 17 residues. This CDR3 reads CASSFRGSPSSGNTIYF. CDR3 bases: TGTGCCAGCAGCTTCCGGGGAAGCCCTTCCTCTGGAAACACCATATATTTT.

This clone was counted a few times. V and J are TRBV7-9 and TRBJ1-2, with D possibly TRBD1 on 5 matching bases. Per germline, CDR1 SEHNR and CDR2 FQNEAQ (reference sequence). The CDR3 consists of 14 residues. V lost 2 bases and J 6 bases, leaving 13 bases between the germline ends. The CDR3 bases are TGTGCCAGCAGCTTACCGACCCAGGGTGATGGCTACACCTTC. This gives the protein CASSLPTQGDGYTF.

The chain is built from TRBV6-2 or TRBV6-3 and TRBJ1-2; no reliable D call. The CDR3 runs to 12 residues. Trimming pared 6 bases from V and 6 bases from J, leaving 11 bases between. Germline assignment: CDR1 MNHEY and CDR2 SVGEGT. The CDR3 sequence is CASSPRENGYTF. CDR3 nucleotide sequence: TGTGCCAGCAGCCCGAGGGAGAATGGCTACACCTTC.

This chain links TRBV11-3 with TRBJ2-3, with 7 bases aligning to TRBD2. The V gene's germline CDR1 is SGHNT and CDR2 YENEEA. The CDR3 is 15 residues long. Losses at the gene ends were 2 bases for V and 5 bases for J; bases not matched to a gene: 7. The CDR3 sequence is CASSLLGGKEDTQYF. CDR3 nucleotides: TGTGCCAGCAGCTTATTGGGGGGGAAAGAAGATACGCAGTATTTT.

The rearrangement joins TRBV7-3 to TRBJ1-6; the D is unclear. In germline, CDR1 is SGHTA, CDR2 FQGTGA. The CDR3 covers 13 residues. V gave up 6 bases and J gave up 9 bases, with 12 bases separating them. The DNA of the CDR3 is TGTGCCAGCAGGTCGGACTTGGGTTCACCCCTCCACTTT. Translated: CASRSDLGSPLHF.

The chain combines TRBV7-9 with TRBJ1-1, with a possible D match to TRBD1 (6 bases). This CDR3 spans 13 amino acids. Per the germline V gene, CDR1 is SEHNR and CDR2 is FQNEAQ (reference sequence). Trimming removed 7 bases at V and 5 bases at J, with 14 bases between. The CDR3, as DNA: TGTGCCAGCACATCACAAGGGGGAACTGAAGCTTTCTTT. Its translation is CASTSQGGTEAFF.

J is TRBJ1-6 and V is TRBV7-9, with 9 bases that match TRBD1. Trimming removed 4 bases from V and 10 bases from J; junction bases left unmatched: 11. CDR1 and CDR2 (germline): SEHNR, FQNEAQ (reference sequence). The length of the CDR3 is 16 residues. Here the CDR3 DNA reads TGTGCCAGCAGCTCCACCCTACAGGGGGCGAAATCACCCCTCCACTTT. This gives the protein CASSSTLQGAKSPLHF.

The V call is TRBV5-6, the J call TRBJ1-1, with TRBD1 identical over 7 bases. This CDR3 spans 15 amino acids. The trim removed 1 base at V and 1 base at J, leaving 4 bases unmatched. Looked up from germline, CDR1 is SGHDT and CDR2 is YYEEEE. CDR3 sequence (DNA): TGTGCCAGCAGCTTGACAGGGGTTCCGAACACTGAAGCTTTCTTT. It codes for CASSLTGVPNTEAFF.

The chain links TRBV28 to TRBJ2-3; TRBD2 aligns across 7 bases. CDR3 length: 14 amino acids. V gave up 6 bases and J gave up 6 bases; unmatched junction bases: 9. CDR1 MDHEN and CDR2 SYDVKM come from the germline V gene. DNA of the CDR3: TGTGCCAGCAGGACTAGCTCGTTTCCTGATACGCAGTATTTT. This gives the protein CASRTSSFPDTQYF. Full variable domain (rest looked up from reference TRBV28 and TRBJ2-3): DVKVTQSSRYLVKRTGEKVFLECVQDMDHENMFWYRQDPGLGLRLIYFSYDVKMKEKGDIPEGYSVSREKKERFSLILESASTNQTSMYLCASRTSSFPDTQYFGPGTRLTVL.

The chain joins TRBV6-5 to TRBJ1-2; 8 bases are a match to TRBD1. Unmatched junction bases numbered 3, after V lost 7 bases and J lost 8 bases. Germline V lookup: CDR1 MNHEY, CDR2 SVGAGI. The CDR3 has 11 residues. This chain's CDR3 is CASTGGWGYTF. The DNA of the CDR3 is TGTGCCAGCACAGGGGGCTGGGGCTACACCTTC.

The chain combines TRBV10-3 with TRBJ1-5; 9 nucleotides agree with TRBD1. CDR3 length equals 15 residues. Germline assignment: CDR1 ENHRY and CDR2 SYGVKD. V was pared by 4 bases and J by 5 bases, with 6 bases of the junction left unmatched. The CDR3 region is CAISATRTGDQPQHF. CDR3 nucleotide sequence: TGTGCCATCAGTGCCACTCGGACAGGGGATCAGCCCCAGCATTTT.

The chain combines TRBV27 with TRBJ1-1; TRBD1 is a possible D gene (6 bases). Germline assignment: CDR1 MNHEY and CDR2 SMNVEV (reference sequence). This CDR3 comprises 15 residues. Trimming removed 5 bases at V and 1 base at J, with 14 bases between. CDR3 bases: TGTGCCAGCAGTATTACAGGGTTTTCGAACACTGAAGCTTTCTTT. This codes for CASSITGFSNTEAFF.

The genes are TRBV4-3 and TRBJ2-3; unclear D gene. Germline assignment: CDR1 LGHNA and CDR2 YSLEER. The V gene lost 1 base and the J gene lost 4 bases, with 9 bases spanning the gap. The CDR3 consists of 14 residues. CDR3 nucleotide sequence: TGCGCCAGCAGCCAAGTACGGGTAGCAGATACGCAGTATTTT. This gives the protein CASSQVRVADTQYF.

This chain links TRBV5-1 with TRBJ1-4, with a possible D match to TRBD1 (5 bases). The CDR3 is 16 residues long. CDR1 and CDR2 from the germline V gene are SGHRS and YFSETQ. The V end lost 5 bases, the J end lost 5 bases, and 19 bases lay between the germline ends. The CDR3 here is CASRTTPLAGNEKLFF. CDR3 nucleotides: TGCGCCAGCAGAACTACACCGTTGGCAGGGAATGAAAAACTGTTTTTT.

This clone came up a few times. The rearrangement uses TRBV4-2 and TRBJ2-7, with TRBD2 matching over 8 bases. There are 15 residues in the CDR3. V lost 0 bases, J lost 6 bases, and 7 bases stayed unmatched. From germline, CDR1 is LGHNA and CDR2 YNFKEQ. Written as DNA, the CDR3 is TGTGCCAGCAGCCAAGATACGGGGGGGGCCGCCGAGCAGTACTTC. Its protein is CASSQDTGGAAEQYF.

The chain carries TRBV29-1 and TRBJ1-2; D is possibly TRBD1 (6 bases). The germline V gene encodes CDR1 SQVTM and CDR2 ANQGSEA. Deletions cut 6 bases from V and 2 bases from J, with 16 bases between. The CDR3 is 14 amino acids. CDR3 sequence: CSVEQGILNYGYTF. Written as DNA, the CDR3 is TGCAGCGTCGAACAGGGTATACTCAACTATGGCTACACCTTC.

The chain recombines TRBV10-2 with TRBJ1-2, with TRBD1 identical over 8 bases. The germline CDR1 and CDR2 sequences are WSHSY and SAAADI. This CDR3 spans 15 amino acids. Trimming cost V 6 bases and J 3 bases; bases outside gene matches: 9. CDR3 bases: TGCGCCAGCAGCAAATCGGGACAGGCCTACTATGGCTACACCTTC. Protein sequence: CASSKSGQAYYGYTF.

The chain couples TRBV27 to TRBJ2-2; tentatively, D is TRBD1 (5 bases). In germline, CDR1 is MNHEY, CDR2 SMNVEV (reference sequence). V was clipped by 0 bases and J by 6 bases, with 5 bases between them. This CDR3 has 13 residues. The chain's CDR3 is CASSLSGAGELFF. CDR3 bases: TGTGCCAGCAGTTTATCAGGGGCCGGGGAGCTGTTTTTT.